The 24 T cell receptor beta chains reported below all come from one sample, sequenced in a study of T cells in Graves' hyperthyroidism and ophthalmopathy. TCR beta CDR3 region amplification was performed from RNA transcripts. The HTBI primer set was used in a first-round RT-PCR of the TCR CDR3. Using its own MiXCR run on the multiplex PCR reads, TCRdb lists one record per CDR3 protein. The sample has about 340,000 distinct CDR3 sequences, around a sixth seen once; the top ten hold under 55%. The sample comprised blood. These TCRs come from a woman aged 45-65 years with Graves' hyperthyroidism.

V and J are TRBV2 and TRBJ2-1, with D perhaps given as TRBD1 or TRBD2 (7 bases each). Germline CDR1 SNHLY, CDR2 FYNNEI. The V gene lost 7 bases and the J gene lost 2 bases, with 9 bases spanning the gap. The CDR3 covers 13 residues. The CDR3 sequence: CASTGGAYNEQFF. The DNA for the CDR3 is TGTGCCAGCACAGGGGGGGCCTACAATGAGCAGTTCTTC.

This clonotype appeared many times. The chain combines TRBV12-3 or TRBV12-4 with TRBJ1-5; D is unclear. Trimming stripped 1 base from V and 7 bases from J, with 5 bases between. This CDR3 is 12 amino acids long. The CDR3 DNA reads TGTGCCAGCAGTTTAGGGCAGCAGCCCCAGCATTTT. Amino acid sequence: CASSLGQQPQHF.

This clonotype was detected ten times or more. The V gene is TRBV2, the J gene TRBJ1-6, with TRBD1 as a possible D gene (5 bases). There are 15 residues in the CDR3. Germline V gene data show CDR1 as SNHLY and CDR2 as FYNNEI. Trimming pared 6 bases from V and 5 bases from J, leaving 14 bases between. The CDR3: CASRGRGFDNSPLHF. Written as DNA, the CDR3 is TGTGCCAGCAGGGGACGGGGCTTTGATAATTCACCCCTCCACTTT.

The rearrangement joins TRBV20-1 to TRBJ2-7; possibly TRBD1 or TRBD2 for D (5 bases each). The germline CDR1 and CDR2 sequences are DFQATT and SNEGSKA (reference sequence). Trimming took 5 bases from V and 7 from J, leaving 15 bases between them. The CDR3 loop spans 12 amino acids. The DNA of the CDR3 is TGCAGTGCTCCTTCCCGGGACCATGAGCAGTACTTC. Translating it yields CSAPSRDHEQYF.

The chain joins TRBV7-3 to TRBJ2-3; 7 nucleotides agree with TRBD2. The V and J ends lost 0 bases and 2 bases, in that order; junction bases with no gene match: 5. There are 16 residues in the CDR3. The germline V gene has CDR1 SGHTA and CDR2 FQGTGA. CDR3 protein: CASSLTGGTATDTQYF. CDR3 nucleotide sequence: TGTGCCAGCAGCTTAACCGGGGGGACCGCCACAGATACGCAGTATTTT. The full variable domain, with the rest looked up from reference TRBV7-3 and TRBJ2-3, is GAGVSQTPSNKVTEKGKYVELRCDPISGHTALYWYRQSLGQGPEFLIYFQGTGAADDSGLPNDRFFAVRPEGSVSTLKIQRTERGDSAVYLCASSLTGGTATDTQYFGPGTRLTVL.

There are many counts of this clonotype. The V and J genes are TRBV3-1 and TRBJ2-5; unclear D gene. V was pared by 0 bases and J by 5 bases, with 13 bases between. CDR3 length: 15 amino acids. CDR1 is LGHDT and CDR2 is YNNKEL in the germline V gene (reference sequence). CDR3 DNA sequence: TGTGCCAGCAGCCAAGATCAAGTCGTCGGGGAGACCCAGTACTTC. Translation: CASSQDQVVGETQYF.

For the CDR3, the DNA is TGTGCCAGCAGTTACCACGCGGACACTGAAGCTTTCTTT. Its translation: CASSYHADTEAFF. This chain connects TRBV6-5 to TRBJ1-1; D remains ambiguous. V was pared by 2 bases and J by 3 bases, with 7 bases between. The CDR3 has 13 residues. The germline V gene encodes CDR1 MNHEY and CDR2 SVGAGI.

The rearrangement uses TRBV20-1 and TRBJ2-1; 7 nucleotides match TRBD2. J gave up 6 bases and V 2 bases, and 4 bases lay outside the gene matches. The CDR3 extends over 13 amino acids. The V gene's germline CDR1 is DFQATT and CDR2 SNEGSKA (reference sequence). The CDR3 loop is CSARREGLNEQFF. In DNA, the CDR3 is TGCAGTGCTAGAAGGGAGGGCCTCAATGAGCAGTTCTTC.

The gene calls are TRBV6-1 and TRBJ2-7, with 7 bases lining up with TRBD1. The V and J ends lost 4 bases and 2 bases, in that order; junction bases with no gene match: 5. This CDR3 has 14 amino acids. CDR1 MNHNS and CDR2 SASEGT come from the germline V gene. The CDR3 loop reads CASSARTGTYEQYF. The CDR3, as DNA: TGTGCCAGCAGTGCCAGGACAGGAACCTACGAGCAGTACTTC.

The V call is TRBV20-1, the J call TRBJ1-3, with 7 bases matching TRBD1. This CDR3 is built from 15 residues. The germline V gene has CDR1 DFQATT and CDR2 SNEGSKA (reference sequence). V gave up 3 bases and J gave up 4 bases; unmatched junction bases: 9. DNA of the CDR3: TGCAGTGCTAGGATTGCAGGGGGACCCGGAAACACCATATATTTT. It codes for CSARIAGGPGNTIYF.

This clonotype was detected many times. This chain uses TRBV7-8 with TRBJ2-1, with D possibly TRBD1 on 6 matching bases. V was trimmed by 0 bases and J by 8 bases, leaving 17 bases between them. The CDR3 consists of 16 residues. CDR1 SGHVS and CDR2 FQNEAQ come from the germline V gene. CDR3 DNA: TGTGCCAGCAGCTTAGCGCTGGGGGCTGGGTGGGATGAGCAGTTCTTC. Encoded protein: CASSLALGAGWDEQFF.

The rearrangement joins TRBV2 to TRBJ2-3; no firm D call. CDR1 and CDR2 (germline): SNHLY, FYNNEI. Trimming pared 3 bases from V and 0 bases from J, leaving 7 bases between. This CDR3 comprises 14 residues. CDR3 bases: TGTGCCAGCAGTGAGACGTTAAGCACAGATACGCAGTATTTT. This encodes CASSETLSTDTQYF.

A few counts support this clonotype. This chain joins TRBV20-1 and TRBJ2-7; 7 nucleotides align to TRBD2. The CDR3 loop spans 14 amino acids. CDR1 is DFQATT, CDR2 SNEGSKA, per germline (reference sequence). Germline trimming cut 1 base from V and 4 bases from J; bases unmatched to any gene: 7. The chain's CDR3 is CSARGGEGLYEQYF. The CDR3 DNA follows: TGCAGTGCTAGAGGTGGGGAGGGGCTGTACGAGCAGTACTTC.

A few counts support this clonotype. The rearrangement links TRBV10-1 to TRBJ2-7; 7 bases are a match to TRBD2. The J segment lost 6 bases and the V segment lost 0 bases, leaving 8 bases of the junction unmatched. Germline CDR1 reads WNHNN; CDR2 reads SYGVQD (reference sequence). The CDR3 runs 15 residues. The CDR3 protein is CASSESGRASSEQYF. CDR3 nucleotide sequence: TGCGCCAGCAGTGAGTCTGGGAGGGCCAGTTCCGAGCAGTACTTC.

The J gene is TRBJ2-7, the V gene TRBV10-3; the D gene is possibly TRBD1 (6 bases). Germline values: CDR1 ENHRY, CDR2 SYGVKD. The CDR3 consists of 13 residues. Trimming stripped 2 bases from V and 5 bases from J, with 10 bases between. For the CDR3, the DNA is TGTGCCATCAGTGAGGGGGGCGGTAACGAGCAGTACGTC. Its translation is CAISEGGGNEQYV.

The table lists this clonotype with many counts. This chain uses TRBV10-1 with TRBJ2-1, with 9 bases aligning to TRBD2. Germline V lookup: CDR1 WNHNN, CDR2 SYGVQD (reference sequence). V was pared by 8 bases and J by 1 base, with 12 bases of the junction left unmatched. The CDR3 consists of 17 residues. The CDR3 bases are TGCGCCAGCCGAGGGACAGCGGGAGGTCGTTCCTACAATGAGCAGTTCTTC. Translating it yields CASRGTAGGRSYNEQFF.

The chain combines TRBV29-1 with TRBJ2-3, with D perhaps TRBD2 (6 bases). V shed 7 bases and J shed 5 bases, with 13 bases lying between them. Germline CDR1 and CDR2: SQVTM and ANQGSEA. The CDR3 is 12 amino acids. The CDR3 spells CSGSGHVDTQYF. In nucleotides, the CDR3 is TGCAGCGGAAGCGGGCATGTAGATACGCAGTATTTT.

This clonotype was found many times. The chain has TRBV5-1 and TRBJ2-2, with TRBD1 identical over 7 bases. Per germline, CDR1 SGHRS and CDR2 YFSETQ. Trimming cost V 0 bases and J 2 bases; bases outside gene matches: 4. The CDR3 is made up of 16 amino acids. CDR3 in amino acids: CASSLAGQSNTGELFF. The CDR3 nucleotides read TGCGCCAGCAGCTTGGCGGGACAGTCCAACACCGGGGAGCTGTTTTTT.

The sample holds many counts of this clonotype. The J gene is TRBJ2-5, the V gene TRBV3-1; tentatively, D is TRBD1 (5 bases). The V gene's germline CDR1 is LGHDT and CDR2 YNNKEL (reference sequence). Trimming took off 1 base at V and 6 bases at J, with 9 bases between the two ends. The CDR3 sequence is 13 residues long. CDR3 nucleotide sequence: TGTGCCAGCAGCCAAGGGGGCGGCCAGACCCAGTACTTC. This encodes CASSQGGGQTQYF.

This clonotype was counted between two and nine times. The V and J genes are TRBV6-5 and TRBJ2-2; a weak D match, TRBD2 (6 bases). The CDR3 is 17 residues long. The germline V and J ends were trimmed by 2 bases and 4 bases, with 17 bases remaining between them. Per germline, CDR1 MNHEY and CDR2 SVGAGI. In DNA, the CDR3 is TGTGCCAGCAGTTACGACCTCCCGGGAGAGGCCACCGGGGAGCTGTTTTTT. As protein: CASSYDLPGEATGELFF.

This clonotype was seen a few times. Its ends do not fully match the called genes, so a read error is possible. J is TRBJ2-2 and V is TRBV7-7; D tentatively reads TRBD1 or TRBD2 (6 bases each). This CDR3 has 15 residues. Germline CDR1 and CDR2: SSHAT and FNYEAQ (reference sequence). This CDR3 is CASSPYREDTGELFF. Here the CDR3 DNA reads TGTGCTAGCAGCCCCTACAGGGAGGACACCGGGGAGCTGTTTTTT.

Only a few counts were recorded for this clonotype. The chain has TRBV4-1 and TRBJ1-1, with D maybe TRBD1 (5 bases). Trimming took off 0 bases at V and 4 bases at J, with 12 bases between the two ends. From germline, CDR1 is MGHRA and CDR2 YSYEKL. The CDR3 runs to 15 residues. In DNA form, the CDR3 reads TGCGCCAGCAGCCAAGATCCCAGGGTAATCACTGAAGCTTTCTTT. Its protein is CASSQDPRVITEAFF.

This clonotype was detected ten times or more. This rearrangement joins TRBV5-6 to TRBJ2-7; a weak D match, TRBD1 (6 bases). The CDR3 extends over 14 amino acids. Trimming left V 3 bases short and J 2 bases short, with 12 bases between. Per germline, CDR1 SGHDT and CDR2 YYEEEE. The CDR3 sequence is CASSYGAGAYEQYF. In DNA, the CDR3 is TGTGCCAGCAGCTACGGGGCAGGGGCCTACGAGCAGTACTTC.

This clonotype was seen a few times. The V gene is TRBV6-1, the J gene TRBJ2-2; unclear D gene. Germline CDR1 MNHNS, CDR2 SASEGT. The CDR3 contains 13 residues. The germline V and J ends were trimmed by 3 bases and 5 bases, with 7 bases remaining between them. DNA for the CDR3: TGTGCCAGCAGTGATGTGGAAACCGGGGAGCTGTTTTTT. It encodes CASSDVETGELFF.